Following are 2 T cell receptor beta chains from one sample sequenced in a study of CD8+CD57+ T cells in acquired aplastic anemia. Those patients picked for sequencing had displayed CD8+CD57+ cell expansion on flow cytometry. Genomic DNA provided the template from which TCR beta VDJ and CDR3 profiles were obtained. TCRdb processed the reads anew with MiXCR; each CDR3 protein has one entry. The repertoire includes some 170,000 distinct CDR3 sequences, 71% of them detected once, and 40% to 60% sits in the top ten. Sequencing was carried out using sorted CD4+, CD8+, or CD8+CD57+ T cells (not recorded which) from PBMCs. The receptors were gathered from a human donor with aplastic anemia.

The J gene is TRBJ2-7, the V gene TRBV20-1; 8 bases align to TRBD1. CDR1 and CDR2 from the germline V gene are DFQATT and SNEGSKA (reference sequence). The CDR3 loop spans 13 amino acids. V lost 4 bases and J lost 2; bases outside the gene matches: 4. This CDR3 reads CSATRTGTYEQYF. The CDR3 region has the DNA TGCAGTGCTACAAGGACAGGGACCTACGAGCAGTACTTC.

The chain joins TRBV7-9 to TRBJ2-5, with a tentative D call TRBD1 (6 bases). V was clipped by 0 bases and J by 0 bases, with 14 bases between them. CDR1 is SEHNR and CDR2 is FQNEAQ in the germline V gene (reference sequence). The CDR3 covers 17 residues. The CDR3 loop reads CASSLAQDSDYQETQYF. The CDR3 bases are TGTGCCAGCAGCTTAGCGCAGGACAGTGATTACCAAGAGACCCAGTACTTC.